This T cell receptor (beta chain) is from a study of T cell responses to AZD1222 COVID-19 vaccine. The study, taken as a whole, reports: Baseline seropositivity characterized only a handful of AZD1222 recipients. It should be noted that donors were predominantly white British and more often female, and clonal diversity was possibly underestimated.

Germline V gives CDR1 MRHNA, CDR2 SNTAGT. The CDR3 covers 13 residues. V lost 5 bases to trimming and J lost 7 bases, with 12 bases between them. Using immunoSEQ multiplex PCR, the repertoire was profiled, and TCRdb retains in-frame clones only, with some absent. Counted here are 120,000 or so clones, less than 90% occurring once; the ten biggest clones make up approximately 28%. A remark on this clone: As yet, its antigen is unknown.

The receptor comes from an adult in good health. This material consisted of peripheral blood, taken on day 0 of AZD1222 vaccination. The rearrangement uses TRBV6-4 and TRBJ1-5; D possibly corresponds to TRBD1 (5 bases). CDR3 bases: TGTGCCAGCAGTATCCAGGGAGGCCAGCCCCAGCATTTT. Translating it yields CASSIQGGQPQHF.